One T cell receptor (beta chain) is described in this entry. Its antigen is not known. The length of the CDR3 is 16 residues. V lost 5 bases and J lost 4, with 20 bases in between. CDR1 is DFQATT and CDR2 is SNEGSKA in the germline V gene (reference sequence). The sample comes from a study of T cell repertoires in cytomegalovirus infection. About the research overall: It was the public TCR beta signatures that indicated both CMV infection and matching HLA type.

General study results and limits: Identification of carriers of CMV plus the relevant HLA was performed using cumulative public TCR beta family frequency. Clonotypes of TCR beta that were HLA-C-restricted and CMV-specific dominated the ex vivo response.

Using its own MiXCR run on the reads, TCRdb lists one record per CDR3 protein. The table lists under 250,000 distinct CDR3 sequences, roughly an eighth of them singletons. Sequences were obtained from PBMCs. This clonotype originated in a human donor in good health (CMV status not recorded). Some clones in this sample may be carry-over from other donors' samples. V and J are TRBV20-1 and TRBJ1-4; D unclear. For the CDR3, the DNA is TGCAGTGCTCGTCCAACCTTGGCTGGGAATAATGAAAAACTGTTTTTT. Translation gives CSARPTLAGNNEKLFF.